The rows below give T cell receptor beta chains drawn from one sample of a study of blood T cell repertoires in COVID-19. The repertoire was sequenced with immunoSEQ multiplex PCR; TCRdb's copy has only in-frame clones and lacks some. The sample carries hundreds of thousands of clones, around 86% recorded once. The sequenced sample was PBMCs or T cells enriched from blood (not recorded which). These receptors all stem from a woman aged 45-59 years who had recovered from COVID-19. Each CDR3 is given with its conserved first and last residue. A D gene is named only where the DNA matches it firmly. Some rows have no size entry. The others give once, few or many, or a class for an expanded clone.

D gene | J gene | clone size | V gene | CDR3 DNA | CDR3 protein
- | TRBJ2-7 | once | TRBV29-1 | TGCAGCGTTTTCGCGGGGGCAAACTACGAGCAGTACTTC | CSVFAGANYEQYF
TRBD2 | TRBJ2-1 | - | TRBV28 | TGTGCCAGCAGTGAGACTAGCGGGAGAACAAATGAGCAGTTCTTC | CASSETSGRTNEQFF
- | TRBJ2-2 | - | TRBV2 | TGTGCCAGCAGAGTACAGGGAACCGGGGAGCTGTTTTTT | CASRVQGTGELFF
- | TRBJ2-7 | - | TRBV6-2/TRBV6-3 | TGTGCCAGCAGACCTATGGCGGTGGGGCTGGGAAGGAACGAGCAGTACTTC | CASRPMAVGLGRNEQYF
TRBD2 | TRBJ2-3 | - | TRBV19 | TGTGCCAGTACCCCCAGGAGCGGGAGGAGGGCAGATACGCAGTATTTT | CASTPRSGRRADTQYF
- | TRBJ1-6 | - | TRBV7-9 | TGTGCCAGCAGCTTAGGCCCGACTGGAAATTCACCCCTCCACTTT | CASSLGPTGNSPLHF
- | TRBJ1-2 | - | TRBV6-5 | TGTGCCAGCAGTTCCTGGAGAGACTATGGCTACACCTTC | CASSSWRDYGYTF
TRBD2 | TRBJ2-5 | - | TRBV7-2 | TGTGCCAGCAGCTCAGGGGCTAGCGGGGGGACAAGGGGGGAGACCCAGTACTTC | CASSSGASGGTRGETQYF
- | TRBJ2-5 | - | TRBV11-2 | TGTGCCAGCAGCTTAGTAGGTGGGACTCAAGAGACCCAGTACTTC | CASSLVGGTQETQYF
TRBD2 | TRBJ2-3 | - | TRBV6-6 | TGTGCCAGCAGCCGACTAGCGGGGTGGGTGGATACGCAGTATTTT | CASSRLAGWVDTQYF
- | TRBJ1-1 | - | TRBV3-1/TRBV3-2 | TGTGCCAGCAGCCAAGAAGGAGGAGCTTTCTTT | CASSQEGGAFF
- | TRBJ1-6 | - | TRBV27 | TGTGCCAGCAGTTATGAGAGCTCCTATAATTCACCCCTCCACTTT | CASSYESSYNSPLHF
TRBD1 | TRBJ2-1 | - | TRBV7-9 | TGTGCCAGCAGCTTAGGTTTAGGGACAGGGGTCAAGAATGAGCAGTTCTTC | CASSLGLGTGVKNEQFF
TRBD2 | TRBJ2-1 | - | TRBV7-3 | TGTGCCAGCTCGGCGGGAGGGGAGCAGTTCTTC | CASSAGGEQFF
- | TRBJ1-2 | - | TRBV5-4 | TGTGCCAGCAGCTTGGTAGGGGGGGCGGACTATGGCTACACCTTC | CASSLVGGADYGYTF
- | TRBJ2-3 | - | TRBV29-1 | TGCAGCGTTTACCAGGACACAGATACGCAGTATTTT | CSVYQDTDTQYF
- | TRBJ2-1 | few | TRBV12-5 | TGTGCTAGTGGTTTGGGAGGCTCCTACAATGAGCAGTTCTTC | CASGLGGSYNEQFF
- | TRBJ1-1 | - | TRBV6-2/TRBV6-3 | TGTGCCAGCAGTTACTCGCTAGGTGCTGAAGCTTTCTTT | CASSYSLGAEAFF
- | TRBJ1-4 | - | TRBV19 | TGTGCCAGTAGGTCCAGGGTGCGCGAAAAACTGTTTTTT | CASRSRVREKLFF
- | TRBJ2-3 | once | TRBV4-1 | TGCGCCAGCAGCCACCCGGGGAACAGGGTCACGCAGTATTTT | CASSHPGNRVTQYF
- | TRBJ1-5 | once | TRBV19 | TGTGCCAGTAATTCAGGGCCTCAGCCCCAGCATTTT | CASNSGPQPQHF
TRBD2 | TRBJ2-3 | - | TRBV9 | TGTGCCAGCAGCGTAGCTAGCGGGTACACAGATACGCAGTATTTT | CASSVASGYTDTQYF
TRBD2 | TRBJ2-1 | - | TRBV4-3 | TGCGCCAGCAGCCAGGGGAGACTAGCGGGAAGTTTGGATGAGCAGTTCTTC | CASSQGRLAGSLDEQFF
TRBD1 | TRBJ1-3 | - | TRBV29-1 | TGCAGCGTGCCGGGACAGGGGGTCTATGGAAACACCATATATTTT | CSVPGQGVYGNTIYF
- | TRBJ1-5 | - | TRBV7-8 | TGTGCCAGCAGTCCGGGGGGGCTTGGACTAATCCCAGCCCAGCATTTT | CASSPGGLGLIPAQHF
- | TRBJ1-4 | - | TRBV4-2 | TGTGCCAGCAGCCAAGGGGCAGGGGAAAGCGAAAAACTGTTTTTT | CASSQGAGESEKLFF
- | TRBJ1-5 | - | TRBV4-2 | TGTGCCAGCAGCCAAAACGCCCGGGGGGCTAGCAATCAGCCCCAGCATTTT | CASSQNARGASNQPQHF
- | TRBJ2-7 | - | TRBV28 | TGTGCCAGCAGGTCCCCTTCCAGGTCCGAGCAGTACTTC | CASRSPSRSEQYF
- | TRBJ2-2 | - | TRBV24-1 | TGTGCCACCAGTGACTACCACACCGGGGAGCTGTTTTTT | CATSDYHTGELFF
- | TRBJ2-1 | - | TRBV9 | TGTGCCAGCAATGAGGGCAGGAGCTCCTACAATGAGCAGTTCTTC | CASNEGRSSYNEQFF
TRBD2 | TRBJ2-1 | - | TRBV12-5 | TGTGCTAGTGGTTTTCCCGCCCTAGCGGGGGGTATTTTCTCCTACAATGAGCAGTTCTTC | CASGFPALAGGIFSYNEQFF
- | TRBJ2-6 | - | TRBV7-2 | TGTGCCAGCACCAGACAGATTCGCTACTCTGGGGCCAACGTCCTGACTTTC | CASTRQIRYSGANVLTF
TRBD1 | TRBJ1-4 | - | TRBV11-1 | TGTGCCAGCAGCATTTCCGGGACAGGAAGGGAAAAACTGTTTTTT | CASSISGTGREKLFF
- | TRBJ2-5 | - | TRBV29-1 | TGCAGCTCGATGGGGGGGCCTGGCGATTCAGAGACCCAGTACTTC | CSSMGGPGDSETQYF
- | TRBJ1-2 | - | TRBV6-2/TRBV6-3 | TGTGCCAGCAGTCCCCCCCCCGGGACTATCTATGGCTACACCTTC | CASSPPPGTIYGYTF
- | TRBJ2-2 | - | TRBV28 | TGTGCCAGCAGGTCCTCGGGAGCCTCCACCGGGGAGCTGTTTTTT | CASRSSGASTGELFF
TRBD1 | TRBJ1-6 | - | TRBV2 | TGTGCCAGCAGTGAAAGGGGACAGGGGTTCTCCTATAATTCACCCCTCCACTTT | CASSERGQGFSYNSPLHF
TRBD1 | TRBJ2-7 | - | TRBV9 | TGTGCCAGCAGCGCAACAGGACAGGATTACTACGAGCAGTACTTC | CASSATGQDYYEQYF
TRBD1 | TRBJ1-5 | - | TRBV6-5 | TGTGCCAGCATGAGGGACAGGGTGTTTGGTCAGCCCCAGCATTTT | CASMRDRVFGQPQHF
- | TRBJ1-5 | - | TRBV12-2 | TGTGCAAGTCGCCCTCGGGGGGGTTGGGGTAATCAGCCCCAGCATTTT | CASRPRGGWGNQPQHF
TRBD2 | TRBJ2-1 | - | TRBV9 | TGTGCCAGCAGCGTTCCCTCCTCGGGGGGTGAGCAGTTCTTC | CASSVPSSGGEQFF
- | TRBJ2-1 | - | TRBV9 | TGTGCCAGCACCGCCCTCCGAGGGGGTGAGCAGTTCTTC | CASTALRGGEQFF